This T cell receptor beta chain was sequenced in a study of T cell repertoires in cytomegalovirus infection. On the study more broadly: HLA-B-restricted CMV epitopes that are well studied, plus recently identified HLA-C-restricted ones, were used by the study. Matching HLA type and CMV infection were both indicated by public TCR beta signatures. Whole-study findings and limits: People with CMV and the relevant HLA were identified by cumulative public TCR beta family frequency. HLA-C-restricted CMV clonotypes gave the most frequent clonotype in two of eight donors.

This CDR3 has 13 residues. Germline V CDR1 and CDR2: SGHVS, FQNEAQ. V was trimmed by 1 base and J by 5 bases, leaving 7 bases between them. TCRdb re-derived calls from the reads in MiXCR, one entry per CDR3 protein. The sample lists 40,000 to 60,000 distinct CDR3 sequences; 20% to 25% were seen once. There are a few counts of this clonotype. The antigen is undetermined. The chain carries TRBV7-8 and TRBJ2-3, with D hard to call. The sample was CD8+ T cells from cultured PBMCs, taken from culture after CMV antigen stimulation. The TCR sequence derives from a human donor in good health (CMV status not recorded). Some clones in this sample may be carry-over from other donors' samples. CDR3 nucleotide sequence: TGTGCCAGCAGCTTAGGACTCGGAGATACGCAGTATTTT. Its translation is CASSLGLGDTQYF.